Below, 9 T cell receptor beta chains from the same sample are listed, as sequenced in a study of Graves' ophthalmopathy and Graves' hyperthyroidism (dated by TCRdb to the late 2010s). Sequencing was carried out with an Illumina HiSeq 2000. For repertoire sequencing, TCR beta CDR3 regions were amplified from RNA transcripts. A first-round RT-PCR used HTBI primers with the Qiagen OneStep RT-PCR kit, followed by a second-round multiplex PCR, size selection and purification. The public sequencing data were trimmed at Q25 with fastp and processed into clonotypes with MiXCR by TCRdb, which kept only in-frame beta chains. Merged by CDR3 protein, the rows form single entries marked with the most common genes and DNA. The sample yields 450,000 or so distinct CDR3 sequences; 14% were counted once. About 9.4% of the sample is held by the ten biggest clonotypes. The sequencing input was blood. The source of these receptors is a woman aged 25 to 39 with Graves' ophthalmopathy. Donor details come from another sample of the same person, matched by shared clones.

Details on this clonotype: This is likely a read error, given that the CDR3 carries no conserved phenylalanine or tryptophan at its end. This chain connects TRBV11-2 to TRBJ2-6; D not resolved. The germline V gene encodes CDR1 SGHAT and CDR2 FQNNGV. The ends were cut back, 1 base at V and 1 base at J, with 11 bases in the middle. The CDR3 is 17 amino acids. The CDR3 spells CASSLGRLRSGANVLTV. The CDR3 nucleotides are TGTGCCAGCAGCTTAGGCCGCTTGAGGTCTGGGGCCAACGTCCTGACTGTC.

This clonotype was observed at least ten times. This chain joins TRBV18 and TRBJ1-1; D is perhaps TRBD1 (5 bases). Germline V lookup: CDR1 KGHSH, CDR2 LQKENI. This CDR3 has 13 amino acids. The germline V and J ends were trimmed by 8 bases and 3 bases, with 13 bases remaining between them. Here the CDR3 reads CASSPRGDTEAFF. In nucleotides, the CDR3 is TGTGCCAGCAGTCCAAGGGGCGACACTGAAGCTTTCTTT.

This clonotype showed up many times. V is TRBV27 and J is TRBJ1-5, with D possibly matching TRBD1 (5 bases). Germline CDR1 reads MNHEY; CDR2 reads SMNVEV (reference sequence). The ends were cut back, 4 bases at V and 3 bases at J, with 16 bases in the middle. The CDR3 covers 16 residues. In DNA form, the CDR3 reads TGTGCCAGCAGTTCCAACTTCAGGGCCCTCAATCAGCCCCAGCATTTT. Protein product: CASSSNFRALNQPQHF.

This clonotype has more than one count but fewer than ten. CDR3 sequence: CASSWGGAGYSYEQYF. The CDR3 coding sequence is TGTGCCAGCAGTTGGGGAGGTGCGGGGTATTCCTACGAGCAGTACTTC. This chain connects TRBV28 to TRBJ2-7; D is possibly TRBD2 (6 bases). Germline lookup yields CDR1 MDHEN and CDR2 SYDVKM. Trimming removed 4 bases from V and 1 base from J, with 17 bases in between. The CDR3 contains 16 residues.

This clonotype was recorded at least ten times. The chain links TRBV20-1 to TRBJ2-5; D is undetermined. V was clipped by 5 bases and J by 1 base, with 11 bases between them. This CDR3 has 13 residues. Per germline, CDR1 DFQATT and CDR2 SNEGSKA (reference sequence). Written as DNA, the CDR3 is TGCAGTGCTGTAGACACCTTCCAAGAGACCCAGTACTTC. Translated, it gives CSAVDTFQETQYF.

In its sample, this clonotype was seen many times. The chain recombines TRBV6-1 with TRBJ1-3; D is undetermined. V lost 6 bases and J lost 1, with 10 bases in between. CDR1 is MNHNS and CDR2 is SASEGT in the germline V gene. The CDR3 has 14 amino acids. This CDR3 reads CASRIDPSGNTIYF. The CDR3 bases are TGTGCCAGCAGAATCGACCCGTCTGGAAACACCATATATTTT.

This clonotype has ten or more counts. An end of the junction differs from the germline gene, which may be a read error. The J gene is TRBJ1-1, the V gene TRBV7-3, with D perhaps matching TRBD1 (5 bases). The CDR3 contains 14 residues. Germline values: CDR1 SGHTA, CDR2 FQGTGA. DNA of the CDR3: TGTGCCAGCAGCTTAAATCCAGGACACACTGGAGCTTTCTTT. This encodes CASSLNPGHTGAFF.

This clonotype has ten or more counts. The chain joins TRBV28 to TRBJ1-6; D not resolved. V was clipped by 6 bases and J by 0 bases, with 12 bases between them. This CDR3 region has 16 residues. Germline assignment: CDR1 MDHEN and CDR2 SYDVKM. This chain's CDR3 is CASRSTLSSYNSPLHF. The CDR3 nucleotides are TGTGCCAGCAGGTCGACCCTGAGCTCCTATAATTCACCCCTCCACTTT. Full variable domain (outside the CDR3, taken from reference TRBV28 and TRBJ1-6): DVKVTQSSRYLVKRTGEKVFLECVQDMDHENMFWYRQDPGLGLRLIYFSYDVKMKEKGDIPEGYSVSREKKERFSLILESASTNQTSMYLCASRSTLSSYNSPLHFGNGTRLTVT.

This clonotype was picked up many times. This chain links TRBV28 with TRBJ1-1; D is unclear. CDR1 and CDR2 (germline): MDHEN, SYDVKM. The CDR3 runs 13 residues. V was trimmed by 7 bases and J by 0 bases, leaving 9 bases between them. The CDR3: CASTWVVNTEAFF. The CDR3 DNA reads as TGTGCCAGCACTTGGGTCGTGAACACTGAAGCTTTCTTT.